These T cell receptor beta chains were read from a single sample in a study of shared clonotypes between healthy human individuals. Repertoires were generated with immunoSEQ multiplex PCR, while TCRdb's copy carries only in-frame clones and drops some. The profile shows about 2 million clones, 85% to 95% of them singletons. The material sequenced was naive CD4+ T cells sorted from blood. Receptors originate from a man younger than 35 in good health. Both conserved end residues are part of each CDR3. D genes are given only for firm matches. Size values are once, few and many counts, or a class for expanded clones, and some rows have none.

clone size	V gene	CDR3 length	J gene	D gene	CDR3 protein	CDR3 DNA
-	TRBV6-1	14	TRBJ2-5	TRBD1	CASSYPTGEETQYF	TGTGCCAGCAGTTATCCCACAGGGGAAGAGACCCAGTACTTC
-	TRBV5-1	14	TRBJ2-7	-	CASSSGDSSYEQYF	TGCGCCAGCAGCTCGGGGGACAGCTCCTACGAGCAGTACTTC
-	TRBV30	12	TRBJ1-1	TRBD1	CAWGQGYTEAFF	TGTGCCTGGGGACAGGGGTACACTGAAGCTTTCTTT
-	TRBV5-1	14	TRBJ2-3	-	CASSLGADLDTQYF	TGCGCCAGCAGCTTGGGGGCAGACCTAGATACGCAGTATTTT
-	TRBV6-1	12	TRBJ1-4	TRBD1	CASSERTGKLFF	TGTGCCAGCAGTGAGAGGACAGGGAAACTGTTTTTT
-	TRBV28	12	TRBJ2-7	-	CASSLRERTRYF	TGTGCCAGCAGTTTAAGGGAGCGCACGCGGTACTTC
-	TRBV4-1	14	TRBJ2-5	-	CASSQVLSALPRDF	TGCGCCAGCAGCCAAGTGCTTTCCGCCCTCCCCAGGGACTTC
-	TRBV10-3	14	TRBJ2-3	-	CAISESVGTDTQYF	TGTGCCATCAGTGAGTCGGTAGGGACAGATACGCAGTATTTT
-	TRBV28	13	TRBJ2-7	TRBD1	CASSQGASYEQYF	TGTGCCAGCAGTCAGGGGGCTAGCTACGAGCAGTACTTC
-	TRBV2	15	TRBJ2-7	TRBD1	CASSEGDRGPYEQYF	TGTGCCAGCAGTGAAGGGGACAGGGGCCCCTACGAGCAGTACTTC
-	TRBV2	13	TRBJ1-4	-	CASSDREGEKLFF	TGTGCCAGCAGTGACAGGGAGGGTGAAAAACTGTTTTTT
-	TRBV5-1	13	TRBJ2-7	-	CASSLGVGGEQYF	TGCGCCAGCAGCTTGGGAGTGGGGGGCGAGCAGTACTTC
-	TRBV6-5	15	TRBJ2-7	TRBD1	CASSYSGTGHYEQYF	TGTGCCAGCAGTTACTCCGGGACAGGGCACTACGAGCAGTACTTC
-	TRBV6-5	14	TRBJ1-5	-	CASRKLEVGQPQHF	TGTGCCAGCAGGAAACTTGAAGTCGGTCAGCCCCAGCATTTT
-	TRBV28	13	TRBJ1-1	-	CASSLKGYTEAFF	TGTGCCAGCAGTTTGAAGGGGTACACTGAAGCTTTCTTT
few	TRBV19	14	TRBJ1-6	-	CASSTTGKNSPLHF	TGTGCCAGTAGTACGACAGGCAAGAATTCACCCCTCCACTTT
-	TRBV7-3	15	TRBJ1-1	-	CASSLTPYMNTEAFF	TGTGCCAGCAGCTTAACTCCGTACATGAACACTGAAGCTTTCTTT
-	TRBV6-5	15	TRBJ2-7	TRBD1	CASSSLTGRVYEQYF	TGTGCCAGCAGTTCCCTGACAGGGCGTGTCTACGAGCAGTACTTC
-	TRBV18	12	TRBJ2-7	-	CASSPGYYEQYF	TGTGCCAGCTCACCAGGTTACTACGAGCAGTACTTC
-	TRBV2	13	TRBJ1-2	TRBD1	CASSDQGGYGYTF	TGTGCCAGCAGTGACCAGGGGGGGTATGGCTACACCTTC
-	TRBV25-1	15	TRBJ2-7	TRBD2	CASSLSGPSSYEQYF	TGTGCCAGCAGCCTTAGCGGGCCCAGCTCCTACGAGCAGTACTTC
-	TRBV7-2	12	TRBJ1-2	-	CASSLSGQGYTF	TGTGCCAGCAGCTTATCCGGCCAAGGCTACACCTTC
-	TRBV30	14	TRBJ1-5	TRBD1	CAWRGQGVNQPQHF	TGTGCCTGGAGGGGACAGGGAGTCAATCAGCCCCAGCATTTT
once	TRBV19	15	TRBJ2-7	TRBD1	CASSSQTGGGYEQYF	TGTGCCAGTAGTTCCCAAACAGGGGGCGGGTACGAGCAGTACTTC
-	TRBV5-6	14	TRBJ2-7	-	CASSTGRSSYEQYF	TGTGCCAGCAGCACGGGACGGAGCTCCTACGAGCAGTACTTC
-	TRBV5-1	14	TRBJ2-1	-	CASSLMSSYNEQFF	TGCGCCAGCAGCTTGATGTCCTCCTACAATGAGCAGTTCTTC
-	TRBV29-1	15	TRBJ1-5	TRBD1	CSVGQGGGSNQPQHF	TGCAGCGTTGGACAGGGAGGGGGTAGCAATCAGCCCCAGCATTTT
-	TRBV4-1	14	TRBJ1-2	TRBD1	CASSPLDRVYGYTF	TGCGCCAGCAGCCCCCTAGACAGGGTCTATGGCTACACCTTC
-	TRBV4-1	18	TRBJ1-6	-	CASSQAAHESSYNSPLHF	TGCGCCAGCAGCCAAGCGGCACACGAAAGCTCCTATAATTCACCCCTCCACTTT
-	TRBV5-6	16	TRBJ1-5	TRBD1	CASSSLGGWGNQPQHF	TGTGCCAGCAGCTCCCTAGGGGGCTGGGGCAATCAGCCCCAGCATTTT
-	TRBV6-1	15	TRBJ2-7	-	CASSESVRPFDEQYF	TGTGCCAGCAGTGAATCGGTTCGCCCGTTCGACGAGCAGTACTTC